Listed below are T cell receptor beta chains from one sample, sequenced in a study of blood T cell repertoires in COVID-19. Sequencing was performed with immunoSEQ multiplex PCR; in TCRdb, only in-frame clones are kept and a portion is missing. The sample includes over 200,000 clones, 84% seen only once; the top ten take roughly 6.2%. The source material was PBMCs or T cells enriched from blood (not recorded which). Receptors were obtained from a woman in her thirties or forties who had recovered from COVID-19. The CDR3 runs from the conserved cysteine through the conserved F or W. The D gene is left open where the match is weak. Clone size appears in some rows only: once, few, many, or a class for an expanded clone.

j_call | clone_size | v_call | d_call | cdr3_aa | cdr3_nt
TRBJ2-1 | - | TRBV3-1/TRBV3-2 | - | CASSQYGREEEQFF | TGTGCCAGCAGCCAGTACGGGCGGGAAGAGGAGCAGTTCTTC
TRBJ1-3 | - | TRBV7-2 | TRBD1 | CASSPRSRQGSSGNTIYF | TGTGCCAGCAGCCCCCGATCCAGACAGGGAAGCTCTGGAAACACCATATATTTT
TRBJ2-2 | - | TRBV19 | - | CASSIAGGSTGELFF | TGTGCCAGTAGTATAGCCGGAGGGAGCACCGGGGAGCTGTTTTTT
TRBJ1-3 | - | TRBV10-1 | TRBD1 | CASVMTGSPGNTIYF | TGCGCCAGCGTGATGACAGGGAGTCCTGGAAACACCATATATTTT
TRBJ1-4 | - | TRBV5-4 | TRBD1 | CASYRTGSDEKLFF | TGTGCCAGCTACCGGACAGGGAGTGATGAAAAACTGTTTTTT
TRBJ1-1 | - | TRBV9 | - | CASSVVVDTEAFF | TGTGCCAGCAGCGTAGTGGTAGATACTGAAGCTTTCTTT
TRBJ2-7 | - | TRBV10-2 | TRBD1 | CASRGTGPYEQYF | TGCGCCAGCAGGGGGACAGGCCCCTACGAGCAGTACTTC
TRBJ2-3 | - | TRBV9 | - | CASSVDRTDTQYF | TGTGCCAGCAGCGTAGACAGAACAGATACGCAGTATTTT
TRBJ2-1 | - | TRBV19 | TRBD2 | CASSIVGTSSVGGGNEQFF | TGTGCCAGTAGTATAGTCGGGACTAGTAGTGTCGGTGGTGGCAATGAGCAGTTCTTC
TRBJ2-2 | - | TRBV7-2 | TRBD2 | CASSLRAGGFGELFF | TGTGCCAGCAGCTTAAGAGCGGGAGGGTTCGGGGAGCTGTTTTTT
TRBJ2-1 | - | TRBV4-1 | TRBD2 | CASSQDQPAGLSYNEQFF | TGCGCCAGCAGCCAAGATCAACCAGCGGGATTATCCTACAATGAGCAGTTCTTC
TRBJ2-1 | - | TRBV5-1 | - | CASSLAPGTYNEQFF | TGCGCCAGCAGCTTGGCCCCGGGGACCTACAATGAGCAGTTCTTC
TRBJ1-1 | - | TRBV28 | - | CASMGQNTEAFF | TGTGCCAGCATGGGGCAGAACACTGAAGCTTTCTTT
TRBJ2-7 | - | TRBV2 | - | CASSGDIVVEQYF | TGTGCCAGCAGTGGGGACATTGTAGTCGAGCAGTACTTC
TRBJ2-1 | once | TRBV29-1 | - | CSVEKAGYNEQFF | TGCAGCGTTGAAAAGGCAGGGTACAATGAGCAGTTCTTC
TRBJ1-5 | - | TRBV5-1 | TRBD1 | CASSQRQGAAYQPQHF | TGCGCCAGCAGCCAAAGACAGGGGGCGGCTTATCAGCCCCAGCATTTT
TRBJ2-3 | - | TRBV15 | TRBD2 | CATSRDLTGGNTDTQYF | TGTGCCACCAGCAGAGATCTTACGGGGGGGAACACAGATACGCAGTATTTT
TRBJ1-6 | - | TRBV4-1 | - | CASSQDPLSNSPLHF | TGCGCCAGCAGCCAAGACCCTTTATCCAATTCACCCCTCCACTTT
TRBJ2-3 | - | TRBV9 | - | CASSVAIRGAGDTQYF | TGTGCCAGCAGCGTAGCAATCAGGGGCGCGGGAGATACGCAGTATTTT
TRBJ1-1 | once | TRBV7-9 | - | CASSSTQGTEAFF | TGTGCCAGCAGCTCGACTCAGGGGACTGAAGCTTTCTTT
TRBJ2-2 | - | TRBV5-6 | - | CASSVDLNTGELFF | TGTGCCAGCAGCGTGGACTTGAACACCGGGGAGCTGTTTTTT
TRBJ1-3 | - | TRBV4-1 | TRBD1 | CASSQADRVRGNTIYF | TGCGCCAGCAGCCAGGCGGACAGGGTAAGAGGAAACACCATATATTTT
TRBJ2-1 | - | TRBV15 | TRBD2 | CATSGPGLAMNEQFF | TGTGCCACCAGCGGTCCGGGACTAGCGATGAATGAGCAGTTCTTC
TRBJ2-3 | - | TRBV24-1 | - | CATEPAGQKGTDTQYF | TGTGCCACCGAACCAGCGGGCCAAAAGGGGACAGATACGCAGTATTTT
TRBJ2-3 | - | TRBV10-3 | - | CAISESGSFTDTQYF | TGTGCCATCAGTGAGTCGGGTAGCTTCACAGATACGCAGTATTTT
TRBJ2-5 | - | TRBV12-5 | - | CASGLVAGSVETQYF | TGTGCTAGTGGTTTGGTGGCGGGATCGGTAGAGACCCAGTACTTC
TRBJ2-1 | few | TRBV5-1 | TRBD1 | CASSAGQGGYNEQFF | TGCGCCAGCAGCGCAGGACAGGGTGGGTACAATGAGCAGTTCTTC
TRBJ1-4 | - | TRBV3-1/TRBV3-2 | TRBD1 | CASSRDREGWEKLFF | TGTGCCAGCAGCCGGGACAGGGAAGGATGGGAAAAACTGTTTTTT
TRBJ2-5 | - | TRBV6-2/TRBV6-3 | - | CASSRIGEGQETQYF | TGTGCCAGCAGTCGTATCGGGGAAGGGCAAGAGACCCAGTACTTC
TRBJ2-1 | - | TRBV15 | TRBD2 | CATSRELGGRGYNEQFF | TGTGCCACCAGCAGAGAGCTAGGCGGGAGGGGCTACAATGAGCAGTTCTTC
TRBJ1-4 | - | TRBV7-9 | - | CASSLSGGWEKLFF | TGTGCCAGCAGCTTGAGCGGGGGCTGGGAAAAACTGTTTTTT
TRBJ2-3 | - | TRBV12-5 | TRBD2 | CASGWESGRVTDTQYF | TGTGCTAGTGGTTGGGAGAGCGGGAGGGTCACAGATACGCAGTATTTT
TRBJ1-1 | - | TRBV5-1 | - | CASSPEGPGQAFF | TGCGCCAGCAGCCCGGAGGGACCGGGGCAAGCTTTCTTT
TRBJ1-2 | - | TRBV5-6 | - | CASSPLGGPYGYTF | TGTGCCAGCAGCCCCCTCGGCGGGCCCTATGGCTACACCTTC
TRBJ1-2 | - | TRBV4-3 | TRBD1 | CASSQGVDRPYGYAF | TGCGCCAGCAGCCAAGGAGTGGACAGGCCCTATGGCTACGCCTTC
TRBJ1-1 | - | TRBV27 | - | CASSPRTAMNTEAFF | TGTGCCAGCAGTCCCCGGACAGCCATGAACACTGAAGCTTTCTTT
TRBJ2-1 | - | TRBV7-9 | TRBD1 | CASSPPRTGSYNEQFF | TGTGCCAGCAGCCCTCCCCGGACAGGCTCCTACAATGAGCAGTTCTTC
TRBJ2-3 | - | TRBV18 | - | CASSHTPGLVGNRDTQYF | TGTGCCAGCTCACATACGCCGGGACTCGTGGGGAATAGGGATACGCAGTATTTT
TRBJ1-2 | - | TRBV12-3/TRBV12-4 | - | CASSLAPSYGYTF | TGTGCCAGCAGTTTAGCCCCATCCTATGGCTACACCTTC
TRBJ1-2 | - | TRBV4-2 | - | CASSQGRGGSGYTF | TGTGCCAGCAGCCAAGGGCGGGGGGGTTCTGGCTACACCTTC
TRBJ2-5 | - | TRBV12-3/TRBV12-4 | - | CASSLQETQYF | TGTGCCAGCAGCCTACAAGAGACCCAGTACTTC
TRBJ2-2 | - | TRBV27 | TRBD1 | CASSKSDRGLNTGELFF | TGTGCCAGCAGTAAGTCTGACAGGGGCCTTAACACCGGGGAGCTGTTTTTT
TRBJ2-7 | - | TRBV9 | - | CASSVDLATYEQYF | TGTGCCAGCAGCGTAGATCTAGCAACCTACGAGCAGTACTTC
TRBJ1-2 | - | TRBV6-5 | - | CASSPPGLGNYGYTF | TGTGCCAGCAGTCCTCCAGGGTTGGGGAACTATGGCTACACCTTC
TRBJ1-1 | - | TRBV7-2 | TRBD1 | CASSLGDRAYTEAFF | TGTGCCAGCAGCTTAGGGGACAGGGCTTACACTGAAGCTTTCTTT
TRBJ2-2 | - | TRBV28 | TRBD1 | CASWDRFYTGELFF | TGTGCCAGCTGGGACAGGTTTTACACCGGGGAGCTGTTTTTT
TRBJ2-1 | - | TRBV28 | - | CASSPLDYPNEQFF | TGTGCCAGCAGCCCTTTGGACTATCCCAATGAGCAGTTCTTC
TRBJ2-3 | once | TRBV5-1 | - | CASSLVVGGGDTQYF | TGCGCCAGCAGCTTGGTTGTGGGAGGGGGAGATACGCAGTATTTT
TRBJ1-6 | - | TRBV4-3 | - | CASSQGPRDSPLHF | TGCGCCAGCAGCCAAGGACCTCGGGATTCACCCCTCCACTTT
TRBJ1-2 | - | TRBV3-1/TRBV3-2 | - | CASSPGQYNYGYTF | TGTGCCAGCAGCCCCGGACAGTATAACTATGGCTACACCTTC
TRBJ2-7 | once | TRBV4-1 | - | CASSQGVGGQSSYEQYF | TGCGCCAGCAGCCAAGGGGTCGGTGGACAATCCTCATACGAGCAGTACTTC
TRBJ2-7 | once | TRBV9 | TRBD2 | CASSPRGAGGDEQYF | TGTGCCAGCAGCCCCCGCGGAGCGGGAGGCGACGAGCAGTACTTC
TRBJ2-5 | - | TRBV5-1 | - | CASSLTGVETQYF | TGCGCCAGCAGCTTGACAGGCGTGGAGACCCAGTACTTC
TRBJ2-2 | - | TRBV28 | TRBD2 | CASSLSSGRIPNTGELFF | TGTGCCAGCAGTTTGTCCAGCGGGAGGATCCCGAACACCGGGGAGCTGTTTTTT
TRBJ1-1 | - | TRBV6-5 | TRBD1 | CASSYSGQGPEAFF | TGTGCCAGCAGTTACTCGGGACAGGGACCTGAAGCTTTCTTT
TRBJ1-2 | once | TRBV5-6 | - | CASSGAGGYGYTF | TGTGCCAGCAGCGGGGCGGGGGGCTATGGCTACACCTTC
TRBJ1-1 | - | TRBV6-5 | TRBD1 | CASQGQGWTEAFF | TGTGCCAGCCAGGGACAGGGGTGGACTGAAGCTTTCTTT
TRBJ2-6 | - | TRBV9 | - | CASSVARFPGANVLTF | TGTGCCAGCAGCGTAGCCAGGTTCCCTGGGGCCAACGTCCTGACTTTC
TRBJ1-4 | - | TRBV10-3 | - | CAISESGGTNEKLFF | TGTGCCATCAGTGAGTCGGGAGGAACTAATGAAAAACTGTTTTTT